Following are 14 T cell receptor beta chains from one sample sequenced in a study of radiotherapy plus CTLA-4 blockade in lung cancer. Data came from immunoSEQ multiplex PCR; TCRdb stores just in-frame clones and leaves some out. The sample lists 30,000 or so clones, approximately 70% occurring once. The sequencing here drew on peripheral blood, taken from a patient treated with radiotherapy plus ipilimumab. These receptors were collected from a human donor with non-small cell lung cancer who had stable disease on radiotherapy plus ipilimumab.

The rearrangement uses TRBV30 and TRBJ1-4; D gene unclear. The germline V and J ends were trimmed by 0 bases and 11 bases, with 19 bases remaining between them. From germline, CDR1 is GTSNPN and CDR2 SVGIG (reference sequence). The CDR3 extends over 15 amino acids. In DNA, the CDR3 is TGTGCCTGGAGTGTTCCCCAGGAGTACCAGGTCAAACTGTTTTTT. Translation gives CAWSVPQEYQVKLFF.

The genes are TRBV11-2 and TRBJ2-7, with D perhaps TRBD2 (6 bases). Between the trimmed V and J ends, which lost 5 bases and 0 bases, there was a span of 14 bases. CDR3 length: 15 amino acids. Germline values: CDR1 SGHAT, CDR2 FQNNGV. CDR3 DNA sequence: TGTGCCAGCAGCCCTTTGGGGACTGTCTCCTACGAGCAGTACTTC. It codes for CASSPLGTVSYEQYF.

The chain is built from TRBV18 and TRBJ2-5, with D hard to call. CDR1 and CDR2 from the germline V gene are KGHSH and LQKENI. V lost 4 bases to trimming and J lost 3 bases, with 33 bases between them. The CDR3 runs to 21 residues. The CDR3: CASSLYKPDASKWAIKETQYF. CDR3 DNA sequence: TGTGCCAGCTCACTGTACAAGCCGGACGCCTCGAAATGGGCGATCAAAGAGACCCAGTACTTC. The complete variable domain, with remaining parts taken from reference TRBV18 and TRBJ2-5, reads NAGVMQNPRHLVRRRGQEARLRCSPMKGHSHVYWYRQLPEEGLKFMVYLQKENIIDESGMPKERFSAEFPKEGPSILRIQQVVRGDSAAYFCASSLYKPDASKWAIKETQYFGPGTRLLVL.

The gene calls are TRBV7-6 and TRBJ1-3; no clear D gene. The germline gives CDR1 SGHVS, CDR2 FNYEAQ. The CDR3 is 11 amino acids. V was shortened by 4 bases and J by 7 bases, with 5 bases between the two germline ends. The DNA of the CDR3 is TGTGCCAGCAGCTCCGGTAACACCATATATTTT. Amino acids: CASSSGNTIYF.

This clone was detected a few times. This chain links TRBV18 with TRBJ2-6, with 9 bases that match TRBD2. This CDR3 has 19 amino acids. V trimming: 3 bases; J trimming: 0 bases; junction bases outside the gene matches: 9. Per germline, CDR1 KGHSH and CDR2 LQKENI. CDR3 bases: TGTGCCAGCTCACCGCAACCGGGACTAGCCGTCTCTGGGGCCAACGTCCTGACTTTC. Protein: CASSPQPGLAVSGANVLTF.

The chain uses TRBV6-5 and TRBJ2-7; maybe TRBD2 (6 bases). The germline V gene encodes CDR1 MNHEY and CDR2 SVGAGI. CDR3 length: 16 residues. With 2 bases removed from V and 4 bases from J, the gap between germline ends came to 18 bases. The CDR3 region is CASSYLKSAGYYEQYF. In DNA form, the CDR3 reads TGTGCCAGCAGTTACCTCAAAAGCGCGGGATATTACGAGCAGTACTTC.

V gene TRBV7-6 combines with J gene TRBJ1-4; weak D call: TRBD1 (5 bases). Trimming pared 5 bases from V and 5 bases from J, leaving 12 bases between. In germline, CDR1 is SGHVS, CDR2 FNYEAQ. The CDR3 spans 14 residues. CDR3 DNA: TGTGCCAGCAGCGCCGACAGACGAAATGAAAAACTGTTTTTT. Translation: CASSADRRNEKLFF.

CDR3 in DNA: TGTGCCAGCAGTTACAGGGGATACGAGCAGTACTTC. Protein: CASSYRGYEQYF. This chain uses TRBV6-5 with TRBJ2-7; D possibly corresponds to TRBD1 (5 bases). Between the trimmed V and J ends, which lost 2 bases and 4 bases, there was a span of 6 bases. The germline V gene has CDR1 MNHEY and CDR2 SVGAGI. There are 12 residues in the CDR3.

The chain uses TRBV6-1 and TRBJ2-1, with a possible D match to TRBD2 (5 bases). This CDR3 is 14 amino acids long. The ends were cut back, 9 bases at V and 2 bases at J, with 14 bases in the middle. CDR1 is MNHNS and CDR2 is SASEGT in the germline V gene. The CDR3 DNA follows: TGTGCCAGTTCAAAAATTAGCGCCTACAATGAGCAGTTCTTC. Translating it yields CASSKISAYNEQFF.

This chain uses TRBV11-3 with TRBJ2-7; D gene uncertain. This CDR3 is built from 17 residues. From germline, CDR1 is SGHNT and CDR2 YENEEA. Deletions cut 0 bases from V and 2 bases from J, with 17 bases between. The CDR3 DNA is TGTGCCAGCAGCTTAGAACCCCTGGATCGAGGCCCCTACGAGCAGTACTTC. Protein: CASSLEPLDRGPYEQYF.

The chain recombines TRBV7-3 with TRBJ2-1; 8 bases fit TRBD1. Germline values: CDR1 SGHTA, CDR2 FQGTGA. V lost 5 bases to trimming and J lost 6 bases; unmatched junction nucleotides: 9. The CDR3 spans 15 residues. The DNA of the CDR3 is TGTGCCAGCAGCAAAAGTGCGGACAGGGCCAATGAGCAGTTCTTC. This translates into CASSKSADRANEQFF.

The J gene is TRBJ2-1, the V gene TRBV7-6; D perhaps matches TRBD2 (5 bases). V gave up 3 bases and J gave up 2 bases, with 8 bases separating them. The CDR3 is made up of 14 amino acids. Per germline, CDR1 SGHVS and CDR2 FNYEAQ. The CDR3 sequence is CASSLSGTYNEQFF. The CDR3 DNA reads TGTGCCAGCAGCTTGAGCGGAACCTACAATGAGCAGTTCTTC.

This clone occurred once. The chain recombines TRBV6-6 with TRBJ2-3; a possible D gene is TRBD2 (6 bases). V lost 7 bases and J 0 bases, leaving 11 bases between the germline ends. This CDR3 comprises 14 residues. Germline CDR1 and CDR2: MNHNY and SVGAGI (reference sequence). The CDR3 spells CASILGGSTDTQYF. The CDR3 region has the DNA TGTGCCAGCATTCTTGGGGGGAGCACAGATACGCAGTATTTT.

The table lists this clone with a count of one. This chain connects TRBV7-9 to TRBJ2-3; weak D call: TRBD2 (6 bases). Trimming took off 1 base at V and 3 bases at J, with 14 bases between the two ends. CDR1 is SEHNR and CDR2 is FQNEAQ in the germline V gene (reference sequence). The CDR3 has 16 amino acids. In nucleotides, the CDR3 is TGTGCCAGCAGCTTAGGCCAGGCAGGAGGGACAGATACGCAGTATTTT. Encoded protein: CASSLGQAGGTDTQYF.